Following are 13 T cell receptor beta chains from one sample sequenced in a study of T cells of healthy individuals. TCRdb reprocessed the 5' RACE reads with MiXCR, giving one entry per CDR3 protein. Of tens of thousands of distinct CDR3 sequences listed, more than 5% are singletons. Every receptor here comes from a female donor in good health.

The table lists this clonotype with many counts. The chain couples TRBV30 to TRBJ1-2; perhaps TRBD1 as D (5 bases). The CDR3 contains 14 residues. Looked up from germline, CDR1 is GTSNPN and CDR2 is SVGIG (reference sequence). Deletions cut 2 bases from V and 3 bases from J, with 13 bases between. The chain's CDR3 is CAWSRGGQDYGYTF. The CDR3, as DNA: TGTGCCTGGAGTCGTGGGGGTCAAGACTATGGCTACACCTTC.

A few counts support this clonotype. V and J are TRBV4-1 and TRBJ1-2; D gene uncertain. This CDR3 region has 15 residues. The germline CDR1 and CDR2 sequences are MGHRA and YSYEKL. Trimming removed 0 bases from V and 0 bases from J, with 8 bases in between. CDR3 amino acids: CASSQDWVPNYGYTF. In DNA form, the CDR3 reads TGCGCCAGCAGCCAAGATTGGGTCCCTAACTATGGCTACACCTTC.

This clonotype has at least ten counts. The V call is TRBV5-1, the J call TRBJ2-7; 11 positions match TRBD2. Germline V gene sequence: CDR1 SGHRS, CDR2 YFSETQ. The CDR3 has 19 amino acids. Trimming removed 4 bases from V and 1 base from J; junction bases left unmatched: 16. The CDR3 spells CASSGLAGGRSLSSYEQYF. DNA of the CDR3: TGCGCCAGCAGCGGGCTAGCGGGAGGACGGTCCCTTAGTTCCTACGAGCAGTACTTC.

Only a few counts were recorded for this clonotype. The chain links TRBV5-1 to TRBJ2-3; D may be TRBD1 or TRBD2 (5 bases each). V lost 0 bases and J lost 2, with 10 bases in between. The CDR3 is made up of 15 amino acids. Germline V lookup: CDR1 SGHRS, CDR2 YFSETQ. The CDR3 DNA follows: TGCGCCAGCAGCTTGGGGGGGACCTTCACAGATACGCAGTATTTT. Amino acid sequence: CASSLGGTFTDTQYF.

In its sample, this clonotype was seen many times. The rearrangement joins TRBV6-6 to TRBJ2-5, with D unclear. This CDR3 has 11 amino acids. The germline V gene encodes CDR1 MNHNY and CDR2 SVGAGI (reference sequence). V lost 5 bases, J lost 5 bases, and 6 bases lay in between. The CDR3 spells CASSSSETQYF. Written as DNA, the CDR3 is TGTGCCAGCAGTAGTAGTGAGACCCAGTACTTC.

This clonotype was recorded a few times. This rearrangement joins TRBV20-1 to TRBJ2-7; weak D call: TRBD1 (6 bases). V was pared by 7 bases and J by 4 bases, with 20 bases between. The V gene's germline CDR1 is DFQATT and CDR2 SNEGSKA (reference sequence). The CDR3 length is 14 residues. Written as DNA, the CDR3 is TGCAGTGTTATAAGGGGGTCCGCCTTATACGAGCAGTACTTC. Translating it yields CSVIRGSALYEQYF.

The chain recombines TRBV4-2 with TRBJ2-7, with 7 nucleotides matching TRBD2. In germline, CDR1 is LGHNA, CDR2 YNFKEQ. The CDR3 extends over 15 amino acids. The junction had 6 bases not matched to a gene; V was cut back by 0 bases and J by 4 bases. The CDR3 spells CASSQEGGRWYEQYF. The CDR3 region has the DNA TGTGCCAGCAGCCAAGAGGGGGGGAGGTGGTACGAGCAGTACTTC.

This clonotype was detected many times. The J gene is TRBJ2-1, the V gene TRBV28; D call uncertain. With 2 bases removed from V and 2 bases from J, the gap between germline ends came to 10 bases. The CDR3 has 15 residues. The germline gives CDR1 MDHEN, CDR2 SYDVKM. CDR3 region: CASSLNGPAYNEQFF. CDR3 nucleotides: TGTGCCAGCAGTTTAAACGGGCCAGCCTACAATGAGCAGTTCTTC. The full variable domain, in which reference TRBV28 and TRBJ2-1 provide the parts outside the CDR3, is DVKVTQSSRYLVKRTGEKVFLECVQDMDHENMFWYRQDPGLGLRLIYFSYDVKMKEKGDIPEGYSVSREKKERFSLILESASTNQTSMYLCASSLNGPAYNEQFFGPGTRLTVL.

The table lists this clonotype with many counts. The J gene is TRBJ1-4, the V gene TRBV15, with TRBD1 matching 8 bases. Trimming removed 0 bases from V and 7 bases from J; junction bases left unmatched: 1. This CDR3 spans 14 amino acids. Germline values: CDR1 LNHNV, CDR2 YYDKDF (reference sequence). As DNA, the CDR3 is TGTGCCACCAGCAGAGACAGGGGGCCTGAAAAACTGTTTTTT. Translated: CATSRDRGPEKLFF.

On this clonotype: This may arise from a read error, as a much more abundant clone is one base away. The chain combines TRBV25-1 with TRBJ1-1, with D possibly TRBD1 on 5 matching bases. The CDR3 extends over 12 amino acids. Germline V CDR1 and CDR2: MGHDK, SYGVNS. CDR3 in amino acids: CASSSQGFEPFF. CDR3 DNA sequence: TGTGCCAGCAGTTCTCAGGGATTTGAACCTTTCTTT.

This clonotype was counted only a few times. V and J are TRBV6-1 and TRBJ2-7; D is possibly TRBD1 (5 bases). CDR3 length: 14 amino acids. Germline loops: CDR1 MNHNS, CDR2 SASEGT. V lost 7 bases and J lost 4, with 17 bases in between. The CDR3 spells CASKSQGQSYEQYF. CDR3 nucleotides: TGTGCCAGCAAATCCCAGGGCCAGAGTTACGAGCAGTACTTC.

This clonotype occurred many times. The chain combines TRBV7-8 with TRBJ2-5, with a possible D match to TRBD1 (6 bases). CDR3 length: 17 residues. Germline lookup yields CDR1 SGHVS and CDR2 FQNEAQ. Trimming took 6 bases from V and 3 from J, leaving 23 bases between them. CDR3 DNA sequence: TGTGCCAGCAGGAAGGGGCGGTTGATAACAGGGAAAGAGACCCAGTACTTC. This encodes CASRKGRLITGKETQYF. Based on the CDR3 plus reference TRBV7-8 and TRBJ2-5, the full variable domain is GAGVSQSPRYKVAKRGQDVALRCDPISGHVSLFWYQQALGQGPEFLTYFQNEAQLDKSGLPSDRFFAERPEGSVSTLKIQRTQQEDSAVYLCASRKGRLITGKETQYFGPGTRLLVL.

This clonotype was observed at least ten times. The V call is TRBV7-3, the J call TRBJ2-3; 12 positions agree with TRBD2. Per the germline V gene, CDR1 is SGHTA and CDR2 is FQGTGA. Trimming at V came to 1 base and at J to 0 bases, leaving 5 bases not matched to a gene. The CDR3 totals 18 residues. In nucleotides, the CDR3 is TGTGCCAGCAGCTTAATGGCCGGGACTAGCGGGAGCACAGATACGCAGTATTTT. This sequence encodes CASSLMAGTSGSTDTQYF.